The 12 T cell receptor beta chains below were found in one sample sequenced in a study of CD8 T cells in ankylosing spondylitis. TCRdb re-derived calls from the 5' RACE reads in MiXCR, one entry per CDR3 protein. The repertoire consists of 100,000 to 150,000 distinct CDR3 sequences, with about 6.5% occurring once and the leading ten covering 12%. The sequencing sample was made of blood, either unsorted or a sorted T cell fraction (not recorded which). All receptors come from a male donor with ankylosing spondylitis or in good health (not recorded which).

A few counts support this clonotype. The chain has TRBV5-1 and TRBJ1-4; weak D call: TRBD1 (5 bases). CDR1 is SGHRS, CDR2 YFSETQ, per germline. The CDR3 consists of 14 residues. Trimming removed 2 bases from V and 7 bases from J, with 12 bases in between. The CDR3 bases are TGCGCCAGCAGCTTAACCGGGGGGGGTGAAAAACTGTTTTTT. Protein product: CASSLTGGGEKLFF.

Only a few counts were recorded for this clonotype. This chain's CDR3 is CASSLGTGKRTEAFF. CDR3 sequence (DNA): TGCGCCAGCAGCCTAGGGACAGGGAAGAGGACTGAAGCTTTCTTT. This rearrangement joins TRBV5-1 to TRBJ1-1, with TRBD1 identical over 9 bases. Unmatched junction bases numbered 9, after V lost 4 bases and J lost 5 bases. The CDR3 has 15 amino acids. Germline-derived CDR1 and CDR2 are SGHRS and YFSETQ.

This clonotype was counted at least ten times. The chain has TRBV4-2 and TRBJ2-7; a possible D gene is TRBD1 (5 bases). This CDR3 has 15 amino acids. Germline CDR1 reads LGHNA; CDR2 reads YNFKEQ. The V end was cut by 3 bases, the J end by 0 bases, with 12 bases between. The CDR3 DNA is TGTGCCAGCAGCCAGCAGCGTACAGGCTCCTACGAGCAGTACTTC. This translates into CASSQQRTGSYEQYF.

The V gene is TRBV10-3, the J gene TRBJ1-1, with unresolved D. V shed 3 bases and J shed 7 bases, with 12 bases lying between them. The CDR3 covers 13 residues. Germline CDR1 ENHRY, CDR2 SYGVKD. CDR3 region: CAISDRTGSEAFF. The CDR3 DNA is TGTGCCATCAGTGACCGGACTGGGAGTGAAGCTTTCTTT.

This clonotype was counted ten times or more. The chain couples TRBV10-3 to TRBJ2-2; 7 bases are shared with TRBD1. The CDR3 extends over 15 amino acids. CDR1 and CDR2 (germline): ENHRY, SYGVKD. V lost 4 bases, J lost 6 bases, and 8 bases stayed unmatched. CDR3: CAISAPGGGAGELFF. CDR3 DNA sequence: TGTGCCATCAGTGCTCCAGGGGGTGGGGCCGGGGAGCTGTTTTTT.

This clonotype was observed at least ten times. J is TRBJ2-5 and V is TRBV7-3; TRBD2 matches 12 bases. Trimming at V came to 0 bases and at J to 3 bases, leaving 5 bases not matched to a gene. The CDR3 spans 17 residues. Germline V gives CDR1 SGHTA, CDR2 FQGTGA. The CDR3, as DNA: TGTGCCAGCAGCTTAACCCCGGGACTAGCGGGCAAAGAGACCCAGTACTTC. Translated, it gives CASSLTPGLAGKETQYF.

V gene TRBV10-1 combines with J gene TRBJ1-1, with 12 bases fitting TRBD1. V dropped 5 bases and J dropped 4; count of bases not matched to a gene: 8. CDR1 and CDR2 from the germline V gene are WNHNN and SYGVQD (reference sequence). The CDR3 consists of 16 residues. The CDR3 spells CASSYRRDRGLTEAFF. The CDR3 DNA reads TGCGCCAGCAGTTACCGCCGGGACAGGGGGCTCACTGAAGCTTTCTTT.

Regarding this clonotype: This may be a read error: a much more frequent sequence differs by one nucleotide. The chain links TRBV14 to TRBJ1-2; D may be TRBD1 (5 bases). CDR3 length equals 15 residues. Germline CDR1 reads SGHDN; CDR2 reads FVKESK. CDR3 sequence: CASSQAGRANYGYPF. The CDR3 DNA is TGTGCCAGCAGCCAAGCAGGGAGGGCTAACTATGGCTACCCCTTC.

This clonotype was observed at least ten times. CDR3 protein: CASSQSRDKNRTSLGYNEQFF. CDR3 DNA sequence: TGCGCCAGCAGTCAATCTAGGGACAAAAATCGGACTAGCCTGGGGTACAATGAGCAGTTCTTC. The chain carries TRBV23-1 and TRBJ2-1, with TRBD2 matching 8 bases. TRBV23-1 is an ORF, and what it does is uncertain. The trim removed 0 bases at V and 4 bases at J, leaving 20 bases unmatched. The CDR3 is 21 residues long.

In this sample, this clonotype turned up many times. The gene calls are TRBV7-2 and TRBJ2-7; no firm D call. CDR3 length: 13 amino acids. With 1 base removed from V and 4 bases from J, the gap between germline ends came to 8 bases. Germline V lookup: CDR1 SGHTA, CDR2 FQGNSA. CDR3 nucleotides: TGTGCCAGCAGCTTAGTGCGAGAATACGAGCAGTACTTC. This gives the protein CASSLVREYEQYF. Based on the CDR3 plus reference TRBV7-2 and TRBJ2-7, the full variable domain is GAGVSQSPSNKVTEKGKDVELRCDPISGHTALYWYRQSLGQGLEFLIYFQGNSAPDKSGLPSDRFSAERTGGSVSTLTIQRTQQEDSAVYLCASSLVREYEQYFGPGTRLTVT.

Ten or more counts support this clonotype. The V gene is TRBV27, the J gene TRBJ2-3, with D hard to call. Germline assignment: CDR1 MNHEY and CDR2 SMNVEV (reference sequence). CDR3 length: 15 amino acids. The V gene lost 3 bases and the J gene lost 1 base, with 11 bases spanning the gap. CDR3 in amino acids: CASSFLVQGTDTQYF. The CDR3 DNA is TGTGCCAGCAGTTTCCTCGTCCAGGGCACAGATACGCAGTATTTT.

This clonotype appeared many times. This chain links TRBV7-6 with TRBJ2-2; 7 bases fit TRBD2. This CDR3 spans 17 amino acids. J was trimmed by 7 bases and V by 1 base; bases with no gene match: 12. Germline V lookup: CDR1 SGHVS, CDR2 FNYEAQ. In nucleotides, the CDR3 is TGTGCCAGCAGCTTAGAGGGACGACGGGGGGAAAGCGGGGAGCTGTTTTTT. Encoded protein: CASSLEGRRGESGELFF.